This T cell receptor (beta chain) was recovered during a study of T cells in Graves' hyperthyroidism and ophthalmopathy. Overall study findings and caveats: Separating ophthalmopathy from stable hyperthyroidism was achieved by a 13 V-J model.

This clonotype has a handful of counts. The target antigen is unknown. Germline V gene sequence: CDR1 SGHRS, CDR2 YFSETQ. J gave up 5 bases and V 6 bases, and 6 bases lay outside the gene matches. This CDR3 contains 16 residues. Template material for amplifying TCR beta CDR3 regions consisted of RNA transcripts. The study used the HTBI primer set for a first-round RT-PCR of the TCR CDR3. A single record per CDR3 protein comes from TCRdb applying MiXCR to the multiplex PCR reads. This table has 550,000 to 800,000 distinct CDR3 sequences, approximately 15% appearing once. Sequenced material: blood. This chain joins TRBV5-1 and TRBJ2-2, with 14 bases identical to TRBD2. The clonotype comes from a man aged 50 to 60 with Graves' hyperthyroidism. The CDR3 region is CASTGLAGGSTGELFF. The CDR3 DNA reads TGCGCCAGCACCGGACTAGCGGGAGGTAGTACCGGGGAGCTGTTTTTT. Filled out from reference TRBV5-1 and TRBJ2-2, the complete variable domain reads KAGVTQTPRYLIKTRGQQVTLSCSPISGHRSVSWYQQTPGQGLQFLFEYFSETQRNKGNFPGRFSGRQFSNSRSEMNVSTLELGDSALYLCASTGLAGGSTGELFFGEGSRLTVL.